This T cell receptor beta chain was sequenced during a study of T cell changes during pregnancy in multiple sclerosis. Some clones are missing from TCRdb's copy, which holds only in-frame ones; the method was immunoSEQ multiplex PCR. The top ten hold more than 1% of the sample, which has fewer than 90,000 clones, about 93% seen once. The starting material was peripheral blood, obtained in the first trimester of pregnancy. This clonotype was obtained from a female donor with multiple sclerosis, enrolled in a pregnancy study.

The DNA of the CDR3 is TGTGCCAGCAGCCTTACCGGGACAGGGGAGGGAGAGGGCTACACCTTC. Translation gives CASSLTGTGEGEGYTF. The chain couples TRBV7-9 to TRBJ1-2, with TRBD1 matching over 10 bases. Germline trimming cut 5 bases from V and 8 bases from J; bases unmatched to any gene: 14. The length of the CDR3 is 16 residues. Germline-derived CDR1 and CDR2 are SEHNR and FQNEAQ (reference sequence). Drawing the rest from reference TRBV7-9 and TRBJ1-2, the complete variable domain is DTGVSQNPRHKITKRGQNVTFRCDPISEHNRLYWYRQTLGQGPEFLTYFQNEAQLEKSRLLSDRFSAERPKGSFSTLEIQRTEQGDSAMYLCASSLTGTGEGEGYTFGSGTRLTVV.